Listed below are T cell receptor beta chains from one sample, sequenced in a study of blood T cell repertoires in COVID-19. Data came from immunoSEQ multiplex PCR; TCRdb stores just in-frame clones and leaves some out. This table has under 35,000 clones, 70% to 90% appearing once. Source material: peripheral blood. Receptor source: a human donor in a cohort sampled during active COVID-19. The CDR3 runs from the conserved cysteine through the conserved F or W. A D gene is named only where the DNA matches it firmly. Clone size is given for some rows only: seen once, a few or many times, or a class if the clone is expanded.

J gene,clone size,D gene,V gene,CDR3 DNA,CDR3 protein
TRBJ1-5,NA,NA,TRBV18,TGTGCCAGCTCACCACAAGGAGGGGCGGGAAGCAATCAGCCCCAGCATTTT,CASSPQGGAGSNQPQHF
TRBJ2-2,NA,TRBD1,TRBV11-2,TGTGCCAGCAGCATACAGGGGGCATTCGGCGGGGAGCTGTTTTTT,CASSIQGAFGGELFF
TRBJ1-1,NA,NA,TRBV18,TGTGCCAGCTCACCCGGAGGCACGGGGGAAGGAACTGAAGCTTTCTTT,CASSPGGTGEGTEAFF
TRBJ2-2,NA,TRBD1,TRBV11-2,TGTGCCAGCAGCCCGCTGCTGGGACAGGGGAACACCGGGGAGCTGTTTTTT,CASSPLLGQGNTGELFF
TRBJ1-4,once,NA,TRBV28,TGTGCCAGCAGTCCAACAGGTCTGAAGGATGAAAAACTGTTTTTT,CASSPTGLKDEKLFF
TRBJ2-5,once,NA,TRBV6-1,TGTGCCAGCAGTGAAGCTGGAAGGGGAGAGACCCAGTACTTC,CASSEAGRGETQYF
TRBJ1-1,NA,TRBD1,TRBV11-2,TGTGCCAGCAGCCACAGGGGATCTGAAGCTTTCTTT,CASSHRGSEAFF
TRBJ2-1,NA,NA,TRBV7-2,TGTGCCAGCAGCTTACTTCGTTACAATGAGCAGTTCTTC,CASSLLRYNEQFF
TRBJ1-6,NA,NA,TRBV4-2,TGTGCCAGCAGCCAAGCTATTGGAGGGGAACGGTCACCCCTCCACTTT,CASSQAIGGERSPLHF
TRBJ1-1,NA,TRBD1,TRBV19,TGTGCCAGTAGCGACAGGGGGCGGACTGAAGCTTTCTTT,CASSDRGRTEAFF
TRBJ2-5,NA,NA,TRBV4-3,TGCGCCAGCAGCCAAGATATGTTACAGGGAAGAGAGACCCAGTACTTC,CASSQDMLQGRETQYF
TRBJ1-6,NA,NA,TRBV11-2,TGTGCCAGCAGCTTTGTGGCAGGGGAAAATTCACCCCTCCACTTT,CASSFVAGENSPLHF
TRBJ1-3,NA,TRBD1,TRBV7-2,TGTGCCAGCAGCGAATCCGGGACAGTCTCTGGAAACACCATATATTTT,CASSESGTVSGNTIYF
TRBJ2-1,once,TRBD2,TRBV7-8,TGTGCCAGCAGCCCGACTAGCCTGGGGTACAATGAGCAGTTCTTC,CASSPTSLGYNEQFF
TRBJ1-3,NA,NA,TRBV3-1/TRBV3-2,TGTGCCAGCAGCCAAGACTTCCAGGCTGGAAACACCATATATTTT,CASSQDFQAGNTIYF
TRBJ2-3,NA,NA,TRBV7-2,TGTGCCAGCAGCTTGACAGCGAGTCGGGCGCAGTATTTT,CASSLTASRAQYF
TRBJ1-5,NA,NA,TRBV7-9,TGTGCCAGCAGCTTGCAGGATTATCAGCCCCAGCATTTT,CASSLQDYQPQHF